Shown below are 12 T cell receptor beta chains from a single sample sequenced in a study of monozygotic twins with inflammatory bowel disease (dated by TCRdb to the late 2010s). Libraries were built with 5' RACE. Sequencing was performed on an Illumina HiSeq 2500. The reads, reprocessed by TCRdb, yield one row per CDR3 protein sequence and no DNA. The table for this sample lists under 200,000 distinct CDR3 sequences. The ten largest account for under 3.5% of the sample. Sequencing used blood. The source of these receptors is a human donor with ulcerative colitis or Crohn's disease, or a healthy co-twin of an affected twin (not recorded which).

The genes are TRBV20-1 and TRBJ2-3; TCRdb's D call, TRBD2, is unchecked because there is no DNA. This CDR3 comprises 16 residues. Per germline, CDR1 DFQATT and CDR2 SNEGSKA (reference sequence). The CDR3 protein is CSARKVAGGGTDTQYF.

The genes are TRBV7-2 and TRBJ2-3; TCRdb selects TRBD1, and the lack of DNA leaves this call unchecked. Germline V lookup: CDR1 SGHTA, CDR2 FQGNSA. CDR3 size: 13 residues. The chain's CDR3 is CASSAVGVDTQYF. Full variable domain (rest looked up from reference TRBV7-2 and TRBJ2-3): GAGVSQSPSNKVTEKGKDVELRCDPISGHTALYWYRQSLGQGLEFLIYFQGNSAPDKSGLPSDRFSAERTGGSVSTLTIQRTQQEDSAVYLCASSAVGVDTQYFGPGTRLTVL.

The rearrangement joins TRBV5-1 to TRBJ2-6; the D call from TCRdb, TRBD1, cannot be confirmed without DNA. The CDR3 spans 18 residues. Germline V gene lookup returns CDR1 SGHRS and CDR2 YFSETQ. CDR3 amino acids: CASSRLDISSSGANVLTF.

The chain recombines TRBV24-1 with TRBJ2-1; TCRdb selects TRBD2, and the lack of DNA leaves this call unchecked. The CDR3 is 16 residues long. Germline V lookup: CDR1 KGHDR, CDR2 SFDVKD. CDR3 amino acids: CATSDVSSGRSHEQFF.

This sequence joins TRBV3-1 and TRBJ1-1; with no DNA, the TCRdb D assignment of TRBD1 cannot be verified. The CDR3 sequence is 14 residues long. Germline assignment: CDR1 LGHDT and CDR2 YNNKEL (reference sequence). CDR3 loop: CASSPGGLNTEAFF.

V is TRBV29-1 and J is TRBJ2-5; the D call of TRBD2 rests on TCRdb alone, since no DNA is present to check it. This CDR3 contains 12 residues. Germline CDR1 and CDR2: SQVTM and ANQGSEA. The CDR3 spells CSYTSGGETQYF.

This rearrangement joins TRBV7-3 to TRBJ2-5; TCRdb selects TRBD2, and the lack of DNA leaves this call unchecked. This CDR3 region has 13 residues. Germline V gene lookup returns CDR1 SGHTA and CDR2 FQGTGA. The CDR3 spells CASSFKGSGTQYF.

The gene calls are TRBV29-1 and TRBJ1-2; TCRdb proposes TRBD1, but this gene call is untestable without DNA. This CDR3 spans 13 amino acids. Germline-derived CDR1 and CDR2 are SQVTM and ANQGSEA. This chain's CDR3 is CSVLPAGSYGYTF.

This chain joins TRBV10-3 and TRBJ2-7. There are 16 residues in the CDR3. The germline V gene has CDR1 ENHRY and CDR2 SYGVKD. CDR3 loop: CAISEADKTNSYEQYF.

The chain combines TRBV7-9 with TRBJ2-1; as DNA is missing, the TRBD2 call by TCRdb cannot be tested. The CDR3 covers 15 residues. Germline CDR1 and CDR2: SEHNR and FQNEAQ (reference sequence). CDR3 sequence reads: CASSSGLANWNEQFF.

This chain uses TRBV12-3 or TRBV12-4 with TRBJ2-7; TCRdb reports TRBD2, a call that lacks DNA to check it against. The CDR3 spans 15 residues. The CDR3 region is CASRVEGGFPYEQYF.

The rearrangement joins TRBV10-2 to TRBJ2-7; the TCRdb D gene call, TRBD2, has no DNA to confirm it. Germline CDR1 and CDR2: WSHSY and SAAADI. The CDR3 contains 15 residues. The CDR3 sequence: CASSDSSGSSYEQYF.